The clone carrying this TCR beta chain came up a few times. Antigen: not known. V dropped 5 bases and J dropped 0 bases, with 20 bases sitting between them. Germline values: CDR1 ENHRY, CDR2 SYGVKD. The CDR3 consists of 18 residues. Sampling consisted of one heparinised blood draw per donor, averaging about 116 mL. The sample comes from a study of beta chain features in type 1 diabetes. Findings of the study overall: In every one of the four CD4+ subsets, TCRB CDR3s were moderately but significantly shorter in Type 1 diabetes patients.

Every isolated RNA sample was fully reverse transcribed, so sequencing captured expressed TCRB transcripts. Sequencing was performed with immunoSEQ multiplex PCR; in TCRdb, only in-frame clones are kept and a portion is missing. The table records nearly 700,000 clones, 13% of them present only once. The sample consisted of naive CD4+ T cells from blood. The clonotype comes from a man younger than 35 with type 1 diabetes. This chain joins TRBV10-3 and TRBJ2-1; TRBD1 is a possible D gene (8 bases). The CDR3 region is CAISNRGGFISSYNEQFF. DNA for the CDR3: TGTGCCATCAGTAACAGGGGGGGCTTCATCAGCTCCTACAATGAGCAGTTCTTC.